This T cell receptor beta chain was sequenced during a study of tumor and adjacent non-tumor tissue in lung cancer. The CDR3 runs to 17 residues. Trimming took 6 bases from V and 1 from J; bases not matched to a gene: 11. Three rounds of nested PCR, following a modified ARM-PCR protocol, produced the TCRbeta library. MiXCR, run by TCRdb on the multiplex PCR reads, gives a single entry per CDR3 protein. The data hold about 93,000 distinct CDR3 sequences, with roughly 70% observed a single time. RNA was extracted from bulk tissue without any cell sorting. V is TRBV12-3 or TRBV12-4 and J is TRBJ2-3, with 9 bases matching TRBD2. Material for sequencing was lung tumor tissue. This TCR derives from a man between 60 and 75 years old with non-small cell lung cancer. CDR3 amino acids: CASSLKQAGGGTDTQYF. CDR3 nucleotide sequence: TGTGCCAGCAGCTTAAAACAAGCGGGGGGTGGCACAGATACGCAGTATTTT.